This T cell receptor (beta chain) was observed in a study of OX40 agonist ivuxolimab in advanced cancers. Study context: Every 2 weeks, patients got intravenous ivuxolimab at one of six dose levels (0.01-10 mg/kg). Dose-escalation patients were diagnosed with hepatocellular carcinoma, melanoma, renal cell cancer or head and neck cancer. Points from the study as a whole: It was not determined which antigens were specifically recognized by the peripheral T cells that had undergone clonal expansion. At doses 0.1 to 3.0 mg/kg, CD4+ and CD8+ clones expanded.

V was clipped by 6 bases and J by 4 bases, with 12 bases between them. In germline, CDR1 is SEHNR, CDR2 FQNEAQ (reference sequence). This CDR3 spans 14 amino acids. A remark on this clone: Antigen specificity is unknown.

Assay: immunoSEQ multiplex PCR; the TCRdb copy retains only in-frame clones and omits some. The sample has about 72,000 clones, nearly 90% seen once. The sequenced sample was CD4+ or CD8+ T cells sorted from blood, obtained in a trial of the OX40 agonist ivuxolimab. The J gene is TRBJ2-2, the V gene TRBV7-9; TRBD1 or TRBD2 may be the D gene (5 bases each). The clonotype comes from an adult with an advanced solid tumor such as melanoma, head and neck, liver or kidney cancer. The CDR3 DNA reads as TGTGCCAGCAGGCGCTCTGGGGGCACCGGGGAGCTGTTTTTT. Translation gives CASRRSGGTGELFF.